Listed below are T cell receptor beta chains from one sample, sequenced in a study of T-cell memory formation after mild COVID-19. TCRdb reanalysed the 5' RACE reads using MiXCR and keeps one entry per CDR3 protein. This table has about 180,000 distinct CDR3 sequences, around a sixth appearing once. The material sequenced was PBMCs or a T cell subset sorted from them (not recorded which). The receptors originated from a man aged 18 to 30 who had mild COVID-19 (a few samples of this study predate the infection). Cell type and time point are not known. CDR3s include the opening cysteine and the closing phenylalanine or tryptophan. D genes are given only for firm matches. Not all rows give a size; the values are once, few, many and, for expanded clones, a class.

DNA: TGTGCCAGCAGCGTATCGCAGGGTCCCAACGAGCAGTACTTC
CDR3: CASSVSQGPNEQYF
size: NA
V: TRBV9
D: NA
J: TRBJ2-7

DNA: TGCGCCAGCAGCTGGGGAGAGTTCCAAGAGACCCAGTACTTC
CDR3: CASSWGEFQETQYF
size: NA
V: TRBV5-1
D: NA
J: TRBJ2-5

DNA: TGTGCCAGCAGCTTAGTAAGACTGAGCACAGATACGCAGTATTTT
CDR3: CASSLVRLSTDTQYF
size: few
V: TRBV7-3
D: NA
J: TRBJ2-3

DNA: TGTGCCAGCAACTTCCAAGCCCGAGAGACCCAGTACTTC
CDR3: CASNFQARETQYF
size: many
V: TRBV28
D: NA
J: TRBJ2-5

DNA: TGCGCCAGCAGCCAAGGCAGGGCGCGAGAGACCCAGTACTTC
CDR3: CASSQGRARETQYF
size: few
V: TRBV4-1
D: NA
J: TRBJ2-5

DNA: TGCGCCAGCAGCCAAGAAAGAGGACAGGGGGTTACATACGAGCAGTACTTC
CDR3: CASSQERGQGVTYEQYF
size: few
V: TRBV4-3
D: TRBD1
J: TRBJ2-7

DNA: TGTGCCAGCAGCGTATTGTTTGGCAGAGCTAGCTCTGGGGCCAACGTCCTGACTTTC
CDR3: CASSVLFGRASSGANVLTF
size: few
V: TRBV9
D: NA
J: TRBJ2-6

DNA: TGCGCCAGCGGCCCGGGGGGCCAAGAGACCCAGTACTTC
CDR3: CASGPGGQETQYF
size: NA
V: TRBV5-1
D: TRBD2
J: TRBJ2-5

DNA: TGCGCCAGCAGCTCCGGGACTAGCGGGAAGAGCACAGATACGCAGTATTTT
CDR3: CASSSGTSGKSTDTQYF
size: NA
V: TRBV5-1
D: TRBD2
J: TRBJ2-3

DNA: TGTGCCTGGAGTGATTTAGGGCCAGGCGATCAGCCCCAGCATTTT
CDR3: CAWSDLGPGDQPQHF
size: NA
V: TRBV30
D: NA
J: TRBJ1-5

DNA: TGTGCCAGCAGTGAAGACCCAAGGGTGAGGGCCACTGAAGCTTTCTTT
CDR3: CASSEDPRVRATEAFF
size: few
V: TRBV2
D: NA
J: TRBJ1-1

DNA: TGCAGTGCTAGAAGACAGGGGGCAGGGGAGCAGTACTTC
CDR3: CSARRQGAGEQYF
size: many
V: TRBV20-1
D: TRBD1
J: TRBJ2-7

DNA: TGCAGTGCTTCCCGGGACATCCACTTCGGGGCCAACGTCCTGACTTTC
CDR3: CSASRDIHFGANVLTF
size: few
V: TRBV20-1
D: NA
J: TRBJ2-6

DNA: TGTGCCAGCAGCTTAGACAGGGGTGATGAGCAGTTCTTC
CDR3: CASSLDRGDEQFF
size: many
V: TRBV5-6
D: TRBD1
J: TRBJ2-1

DNA: TGCGCCACGCGGGACAGCTCTGGGGCCAACGTCCTGACTTTC
CDR3: CATRDSSGANVLTF
size: NA
V: TRBV5-1
D: NA
J: TRBJ2-6

DNA: TGTGCCAGCAGTCTAATACCGGGAAGGATGTTTTTT
CDR3: CASSLIPGRMFF
size: few
V: TRBV6-2/TRBV6-3
D: NA
J: TRBJ1-4

DNA: TGCGCCAGCAGCCAAGATAATGCAGGGTTTACTGGAAACACCATATATTTT
CDR3: CASSQDNAGFTGNTIYF
size: few
V: TRBV4-3
D: NA
J: TRBJ1-3

DNA: TGCAGTGTTGGGGCCAGCTACTACGAGCAGTACTTC
CDR3: CSVGASYYEQYF
size: few
V: TRBV20-1
D: NA
J: TRBJ2-7

DNA: TGTGCCAGCACCAGGGACAGGGGCGACGAGCAGTACTTC
CDR3: CASTRDRGDEQYF
size: few
V: TRBV2
D: TRBD1
J: TRBJ2-7

DNA: TGCGCCAGCAGCCGGGGGGACAGCCATAATGAAAAACTGTTTTTT
CDR3: CASSRGDSHNEKLFF
size: NA
V: TRBV4-3
D: TRBD1
J: TRBJ1-4

DNA: TGTGCCAGCAGCTTAGAGGGACAGCGAAACACCATATATTTT
CDR3: CASSLEGQRNTIYF
size: few
V: TRBV7-2
D: TRBD1
J: TRBJ1-3

DNA: TGCAGTGCTAGAGACGTGCGAGCGGGGCCCTACGAGCAGTACTTC
CDR3: CSARDVRAGPYEQYF
size: once
V: TRBV20-1
D: TRBD2
J: TRBJ2-7

DNA: TGTGCCAGCAGCTTAGCAGGGGACACCTACAATGAGCAGTTCTTC
CDR3: CASSLAGDTYNEQFF
size: NA
V: TRBV11-3
D: NA
J: TRBJ2-1

DNA: TGTGCCAGCAGTTTAGTGGGGGGGCCCCCCTACGAGCAGTACTTC
CDR3: CASSLVGGPPYEQYF
size: few
V: TRBV27
D: NA
J: TRBJ2-7

DNA: TGTGCCAGCAGCCCACGGGCCTACAATGAGCAGTTCTTC
CDR3: CASSPRAYNEQFF
size: NA
V: TRBV7-2
D: NA
J: TRBJ2-1

DNA: TGTGCCATCAGGGCCGGACTAGCGGGGGAGACCCAGTACTTC
CDR3: CAIRAGLAGETQYF
size: few
V: TRBV10-3
D: TRBD2
J: TRBJ2-5

DNA: TGTGCCAGCAGCTTGTGGACACGAGATACGCAGTATTTT
CDR3: CASSLWTRDTQYF
size: many
V: TRBV7-2
D: NA
J: TRBJ2-3

DNA: TGCGCCAGCAGCTTGGCCGGGGGTAGCACAGATACGCAGTATTTT
CDR3: CASSLAGGSTDTQYF
size: many
V: TRBV5-1
D: NA
J: TRBJ2-3